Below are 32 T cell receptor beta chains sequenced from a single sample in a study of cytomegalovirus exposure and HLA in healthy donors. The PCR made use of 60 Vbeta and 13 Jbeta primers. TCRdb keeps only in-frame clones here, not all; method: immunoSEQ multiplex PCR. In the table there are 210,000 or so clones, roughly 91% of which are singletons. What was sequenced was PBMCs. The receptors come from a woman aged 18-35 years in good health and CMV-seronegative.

The CDR3, as DNA: TGTGCCGCTCGCCCATGGACAGGGGGCGGTTGGCAGTACTTC. Residues: CAARPWTGGGWQYF. This sequence joins TRBV6-9 and TRBJ2-7, with 11 positions matching TRBD1. After removal of 11 bases from V and 9 bases from J, the junction contained 15 bases not matched to a gene. The germline V gene encodes CDR1 MNHGY and CDR2 SVAAGI. The CDR3 has 14 amino acids.

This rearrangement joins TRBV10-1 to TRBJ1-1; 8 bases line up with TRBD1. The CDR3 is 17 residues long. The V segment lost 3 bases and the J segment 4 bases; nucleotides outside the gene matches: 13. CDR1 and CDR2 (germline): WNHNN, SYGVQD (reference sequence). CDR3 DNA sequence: TGCGCCAGCAGTGATTCTCTAGGCGGACAGGGTTTCACTGAAGCTTTCTTT. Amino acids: CASSDSLGGQGFTEAFF.

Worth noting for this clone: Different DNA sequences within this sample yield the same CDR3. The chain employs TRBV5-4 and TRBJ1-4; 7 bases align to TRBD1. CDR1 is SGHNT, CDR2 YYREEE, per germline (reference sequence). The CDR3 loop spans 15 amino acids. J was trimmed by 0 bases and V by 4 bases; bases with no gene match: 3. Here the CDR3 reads CASSPTGATNEKLFF. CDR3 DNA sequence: TGTGCCAGCAGCCCAACAGGGGCAACTAATGAAAAACTGTTTTTT.

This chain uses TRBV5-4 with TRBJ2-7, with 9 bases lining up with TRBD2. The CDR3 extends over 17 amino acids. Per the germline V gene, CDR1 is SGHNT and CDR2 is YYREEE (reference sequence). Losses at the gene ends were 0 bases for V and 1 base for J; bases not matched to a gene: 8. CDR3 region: CASSLASGTSGSYEQYF. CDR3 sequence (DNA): TGTGCCAGCAGCTTGGCCTCGGGAACTAGCGGGTCCTACGAGCAGTACTTC.

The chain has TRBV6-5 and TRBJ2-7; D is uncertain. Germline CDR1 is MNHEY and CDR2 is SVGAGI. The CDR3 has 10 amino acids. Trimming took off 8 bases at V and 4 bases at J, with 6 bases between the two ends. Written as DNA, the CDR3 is TGTGCCAGCGGCAGGTACGAGCAGTACTTC. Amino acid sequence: CASGRYEQYF.

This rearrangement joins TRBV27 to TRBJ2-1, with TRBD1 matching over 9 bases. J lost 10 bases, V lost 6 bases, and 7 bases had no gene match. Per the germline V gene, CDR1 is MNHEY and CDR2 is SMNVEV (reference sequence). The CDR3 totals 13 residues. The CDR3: CASSITGGWEQFF. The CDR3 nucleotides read TGTGCCAGCAGCATTACAGGGGGCTGGGAGCAGTTCTTC.

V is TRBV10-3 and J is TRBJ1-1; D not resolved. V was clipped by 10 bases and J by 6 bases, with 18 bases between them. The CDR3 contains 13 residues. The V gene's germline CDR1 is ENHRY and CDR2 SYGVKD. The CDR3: CATGEGVNPEAFF. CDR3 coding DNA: TGTGCCACCGGGGAGGGCGTAAACCCTGAAGCTTTCTTT.

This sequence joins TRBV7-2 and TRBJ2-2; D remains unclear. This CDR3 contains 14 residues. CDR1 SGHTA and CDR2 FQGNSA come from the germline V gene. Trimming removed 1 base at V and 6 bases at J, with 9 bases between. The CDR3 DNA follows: TGTGCCAGCAGCTTAGTAGGTAGCCCCGGGGAGCTGTTTTTT. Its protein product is CASSLVGSPGELFF.

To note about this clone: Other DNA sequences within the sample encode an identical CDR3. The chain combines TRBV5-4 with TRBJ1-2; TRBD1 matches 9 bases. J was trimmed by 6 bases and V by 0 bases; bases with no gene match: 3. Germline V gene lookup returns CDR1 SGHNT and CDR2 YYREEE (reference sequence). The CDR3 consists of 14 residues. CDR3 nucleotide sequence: TGTGCCAGCAGCTTGGACAGGGGGCTAAATGGCTACACCTTC. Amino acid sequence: CASSLDRGLNGYTF. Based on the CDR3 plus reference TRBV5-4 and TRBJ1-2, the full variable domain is ETGVTQSPTHLIKTRGQQVTLRCSSQSGHNTVSWYQQALGQGPQFIFQYYREEENGRGNFPPRFSGLQFPNYSSELNVNALELDDSALYLCASSLDRGLNGYTFGSGTRLTVV.

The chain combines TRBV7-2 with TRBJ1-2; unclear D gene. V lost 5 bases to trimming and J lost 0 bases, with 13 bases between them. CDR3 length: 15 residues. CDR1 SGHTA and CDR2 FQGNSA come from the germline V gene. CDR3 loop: CASSPEVSPNYGYTF. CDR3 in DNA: TGTGCCAGCAGCCCAGAGGTCAGCCCTAACTATGGCTACACCTTC. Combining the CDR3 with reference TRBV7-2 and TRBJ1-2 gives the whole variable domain GAGVSQSPSNKVTEKGKDVELRCDPISGHTALYWYRQSLGQGLEFLIYFQGNSAPDKSGLPSDRFSAERTGGSVSTLTIQRTQQEDSAVYLCASSPEVSPNYGYTFGSGTRLTVV.

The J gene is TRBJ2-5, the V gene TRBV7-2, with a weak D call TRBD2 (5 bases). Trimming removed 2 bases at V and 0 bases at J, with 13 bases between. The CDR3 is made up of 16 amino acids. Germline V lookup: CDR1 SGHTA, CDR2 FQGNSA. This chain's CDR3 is CASSLWSGSNQETQYF. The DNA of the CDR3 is TGTGCCAGCAGCTTATGGAGCGGCTCTAACCAAGAGACCCAGTACTTC.

The CDR3 nucleotides read TGTGCCAGCACGAAGCGGGAGAGTGAGCAGTTCTTC. Translated, it gives CASTKRESEQFF. The chain joins TRBV11-3 to TRBJ2-1; 8 nucleotides line up with TRBD2. CDR3 length: 12 amino acids. Trimming took 7 bases from V and 9 from J; bases not matched to a gene: 5. In germline, CDR1 is SGHNT, CDR2 YENEEA.

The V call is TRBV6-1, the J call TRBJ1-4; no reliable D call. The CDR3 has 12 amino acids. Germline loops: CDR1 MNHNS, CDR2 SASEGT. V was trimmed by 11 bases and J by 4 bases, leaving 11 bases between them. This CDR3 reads CASTVVNEKLFF. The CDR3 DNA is TGTGCCTCTACAGTGGTTAATGAAAAACTGTTTTTT.

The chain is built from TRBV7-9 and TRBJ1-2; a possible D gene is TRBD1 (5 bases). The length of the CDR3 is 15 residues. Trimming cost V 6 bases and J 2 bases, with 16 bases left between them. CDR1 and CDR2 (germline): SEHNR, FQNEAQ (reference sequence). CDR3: CASRFPGTPNYGYTF. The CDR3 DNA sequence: TGTGCCAGCAGGTTTCCCGGGACTCCCAACTATGGCTACACCTTC.

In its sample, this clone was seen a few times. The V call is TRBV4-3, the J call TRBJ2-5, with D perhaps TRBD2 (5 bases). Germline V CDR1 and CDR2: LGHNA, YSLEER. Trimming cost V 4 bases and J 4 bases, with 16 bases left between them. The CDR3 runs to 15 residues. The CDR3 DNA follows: TGCGCCAGCAGCCCCAAAATGGTCGGAGGAGAGACCCAGTACTTC. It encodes CASSPKMVGGETQYF.

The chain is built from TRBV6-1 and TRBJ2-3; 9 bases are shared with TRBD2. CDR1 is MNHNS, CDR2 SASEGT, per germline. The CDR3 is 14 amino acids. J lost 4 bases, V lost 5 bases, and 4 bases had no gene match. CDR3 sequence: CASSSGGKADTQYF. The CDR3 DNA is TGTGCCAGCAGTAGCGGGGGGAAGGCAGATACGCAGTATTTT.

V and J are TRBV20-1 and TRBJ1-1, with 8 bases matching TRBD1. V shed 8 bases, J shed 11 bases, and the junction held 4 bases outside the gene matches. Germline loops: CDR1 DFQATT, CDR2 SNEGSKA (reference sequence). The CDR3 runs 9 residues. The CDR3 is CSSDRVAFF. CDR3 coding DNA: TGCAGTTCGGACAGGGTGGCTTTCTTT.

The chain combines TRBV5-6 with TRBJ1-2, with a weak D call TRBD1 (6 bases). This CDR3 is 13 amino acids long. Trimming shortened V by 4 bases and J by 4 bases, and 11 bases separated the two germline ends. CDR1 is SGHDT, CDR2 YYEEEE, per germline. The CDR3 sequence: CASSAQGFYGYTF. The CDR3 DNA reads TGTGCCAGCAGCGCACAGGGATTCTATGGCTACACCTTC.

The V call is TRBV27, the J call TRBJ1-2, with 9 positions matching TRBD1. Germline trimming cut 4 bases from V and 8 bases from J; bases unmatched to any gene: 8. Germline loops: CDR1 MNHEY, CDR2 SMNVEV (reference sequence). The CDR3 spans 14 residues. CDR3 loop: CASSSQTGGEGYTF. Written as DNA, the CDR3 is TGTGCCAGCAGTTCCCAGACAGGGGGTGAGGGCTACACCTTC.

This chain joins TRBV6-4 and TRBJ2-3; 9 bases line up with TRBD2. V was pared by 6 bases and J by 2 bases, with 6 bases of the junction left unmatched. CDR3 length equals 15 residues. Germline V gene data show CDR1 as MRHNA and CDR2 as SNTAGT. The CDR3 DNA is TGTGCCAGCAGCCCTAGCGGGGACGACACAGATACGCAGTATTTT. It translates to CASSPSGDDTDTQYF.

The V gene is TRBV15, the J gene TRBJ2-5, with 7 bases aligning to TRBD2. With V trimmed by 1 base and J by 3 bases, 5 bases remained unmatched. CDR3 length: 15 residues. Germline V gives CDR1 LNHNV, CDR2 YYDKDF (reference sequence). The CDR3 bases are TGTGCCACCAGCAGAGGCAGTCTAGCGGAAGAGACCCAGTACTTC. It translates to CATSRGSLAEETQYF.

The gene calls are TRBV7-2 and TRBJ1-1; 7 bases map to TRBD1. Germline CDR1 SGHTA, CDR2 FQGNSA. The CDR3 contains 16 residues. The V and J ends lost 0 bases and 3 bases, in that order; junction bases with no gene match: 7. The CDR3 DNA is TGTGCCAGCAGCTTAGCCAGACAGGGTGAGCACACTGAAGCTTTCTTT. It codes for CASSLARQGEHTEAFF.

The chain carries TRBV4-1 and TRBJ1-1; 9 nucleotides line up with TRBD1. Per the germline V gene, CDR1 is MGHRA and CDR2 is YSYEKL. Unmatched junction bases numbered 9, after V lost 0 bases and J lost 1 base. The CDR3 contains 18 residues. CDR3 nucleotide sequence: TGCGCCAGCAGCCAAGATGAGGACAGGGGCGAGTGGAACACTGAAGCTTTCTTT. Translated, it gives CASSQDEDRGEWNTEAFF.

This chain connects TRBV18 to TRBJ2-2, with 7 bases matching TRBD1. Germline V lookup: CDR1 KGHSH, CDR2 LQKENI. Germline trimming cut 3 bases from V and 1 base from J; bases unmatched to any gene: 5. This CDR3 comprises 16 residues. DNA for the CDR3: TGTGCCAGCTCACCCCGACAGGGTAGGAACACCGGGGAGCTGTTTTTT. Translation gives CASSPRQGRNTGELFF.

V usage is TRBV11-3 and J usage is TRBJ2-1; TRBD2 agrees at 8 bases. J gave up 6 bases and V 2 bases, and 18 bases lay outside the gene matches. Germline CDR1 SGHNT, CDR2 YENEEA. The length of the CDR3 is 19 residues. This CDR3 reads CASSLSGSFNRGGSNEQFF. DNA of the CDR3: TGTGCCAGCAGCTTAAGCGGGAGTTTCAATCGCGGGGGGAGCAATGAGCAGTTCTTC.

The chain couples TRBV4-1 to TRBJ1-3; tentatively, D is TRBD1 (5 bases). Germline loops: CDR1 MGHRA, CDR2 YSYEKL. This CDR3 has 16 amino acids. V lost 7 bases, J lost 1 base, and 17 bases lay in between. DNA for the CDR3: TGCGCCAGCACCAAGACAGAAGTCATTTCTGGAAACACCATATATTTT. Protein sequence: CASTKTEVISGNTIYF.

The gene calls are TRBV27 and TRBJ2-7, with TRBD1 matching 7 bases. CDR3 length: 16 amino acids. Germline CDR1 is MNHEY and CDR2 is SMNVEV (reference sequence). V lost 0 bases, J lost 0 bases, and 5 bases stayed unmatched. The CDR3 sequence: CASSLSAGDSSYEQYF. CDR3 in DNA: TGTGCCAGCAGTTTATCGGCTGGGGACAGCTCCTACGAGCAGTACTTC.

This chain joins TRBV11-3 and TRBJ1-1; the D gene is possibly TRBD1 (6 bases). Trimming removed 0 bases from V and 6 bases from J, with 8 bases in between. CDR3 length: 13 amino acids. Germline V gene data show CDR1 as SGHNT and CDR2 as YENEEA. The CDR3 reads CASSLDRGSEAFF. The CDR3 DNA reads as TGTGCCAGCAGCTTAGACAGGGGATCTGAAGCTTTCTTT.

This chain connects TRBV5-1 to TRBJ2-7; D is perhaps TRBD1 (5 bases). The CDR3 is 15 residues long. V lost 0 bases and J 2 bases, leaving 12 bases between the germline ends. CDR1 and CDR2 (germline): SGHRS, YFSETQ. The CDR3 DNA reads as TGCGCCAGCAGCTTGGAGGCAGGGCGAACCTACGAGCAGTACTTC. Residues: CASSLEAGRTYEQYF.

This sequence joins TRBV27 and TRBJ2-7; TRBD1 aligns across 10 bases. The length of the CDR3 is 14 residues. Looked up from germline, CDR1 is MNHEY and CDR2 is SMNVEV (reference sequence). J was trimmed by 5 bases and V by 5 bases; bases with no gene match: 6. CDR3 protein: CASSPGQGFNEQYF. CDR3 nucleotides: TGTGCCAGCAGTCCGGGACAGGGGTTCAACGAGCAGTACTTC.

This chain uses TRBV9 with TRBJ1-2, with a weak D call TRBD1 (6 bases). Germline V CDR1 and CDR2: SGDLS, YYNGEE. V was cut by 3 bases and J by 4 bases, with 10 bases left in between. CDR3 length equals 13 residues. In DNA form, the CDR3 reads TGTGCCAGCAGCGAGCCGACAGGCTATGGCTACACCTTC. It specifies CASSEPTGYGYTF.

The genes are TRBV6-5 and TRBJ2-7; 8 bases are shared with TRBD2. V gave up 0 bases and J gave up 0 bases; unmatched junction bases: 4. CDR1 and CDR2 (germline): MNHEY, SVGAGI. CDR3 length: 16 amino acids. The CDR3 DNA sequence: TGTGCCAGCAGTTACTCTAGCGGGGCCGACTCCTACGAGCAGTACTTC. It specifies CASSYSSGADSYEQYF.